This T cell receptor (beta chain) was observed in a study of blood T cell repertoires in COVID-19. Overall study context: Acute and convalescent COVID-19 specimens originated in the United States, Italy and Spain. From T cells, B-cell-depleted T cells, or PBMCs came the material, which was cDNA or gDNA.

Patients from Seattle were sampled longitudinally, starting during active infection. How the authors handled the data: Scientists estimated how many nucleated cells there were by amplifying reference gene primers. Method: immunoSEQ multiplex PCR; TCRdb's copy keeps in-frame clones and lacks some. V, J and clone size are those of that table, while D and trimming were read from the DNA. The sample contains about 250,000 clones, more than 70% of which appear only once. The receptor comes from a woman aged 25 to 39 with COVID-19, enrolled during active disease. Sequencing was done on a sample of peripheral blood.

The CDR3 bases are TGTGCCAGCAGTTACTCTCTGTACAGCCAAGAGACCCAGTACTTC. Its protein product is CASSYSLYSQETQYF. The chain employs TRBV6-5 and TRBJ2-5; no definite D call. V lost 0 bases and J 1 base, leaving 9 bases between the germline ends. This CDR3 has 15 residues. The V gene's germline CDR1 is MNHEY and CDR2 SVGAGI.